Listed here are 11 T cell receptor beta chains from one sample, sequenced in a study of T cell repertoires in cytomegalovirus infection. One entry per CDR3 protein, called by TCRdb with MiXCR from the reads. The sample records under 350,000 distinct CDR3 sequences, about 9.1% being singletons. The specimen was PBMCs. These TCRs come from a human donor in good health (CMV status not recorded). Some clones in this sample may be carry-over from other donors' samples.

The chain carries TRBV29-1 and TRBJ2-7, with 7 bases matching TRBD2. In germline, CDR1 is SQVTM, CDR2 ANQGSEA. The CDR3 is 13 residues long. V lost 6 bases, J lost 3 bases, and 8 bases stayed unmatched. CDR3 sequence (DNA): TGCAGCGTGGGGGGGGAAGGATTCTACGAGCAGTACTTC. Translation: CSVGGEGFYEQYF.

This clonotype was recorded a few times. The DNA of the CDR3 is TGTGCCAGCAGCCCCCGGACAGACAGCACAGATACGCAGTATTTT. Protein product: CASSPRTDSTDTQYF. The V and J genes are TRBV4-2 and TRBJ2-3; D possibly corresponds to TRBD1 (6 bases). This CDR3 contains 15 residues. V lost 4 bases and J 0 bases, leaving 11 bases between the germline ends. Germline values: CDR1 LGHNA, CDR2 YNFKEQ.

This clonotype was found many times. The rearrangement uses TRBV20-1 and TRBJ2-7; 12 bases align to TRBD2. J was trimmed by 6 bases and V by 4 bases; bases with no gene match: 4. The CDR3 is 13 amino acids. Germline V gives CDR1 DFQATT, CDR2 SNEGSKA (reference sequence). CDR3 sequence reads: CSAIGLAGSEQYF. The CDR3 region has the DNA TGCAGTGCTATCGGACTAGCGGGGAGCGAGCAGTACTTC.

There are a few counts of this clonotype. This chain's CDR3 is CATRLRGGASYEQYF. The DNA for the CDR3 is TGTGCCACGCGGCTTAGGGGGGGGGCCTCCTACGAGCAGTACTTC. V gene TRBV15 combines with J gene TRBJ2-7, with D maybe TRBD2 (7 bases). This CDR3 region has 15 residues. Germline-derived CDR1 and CDR2 are LNHNV and YYDKDF (reference sequence). Between the trimmed V and J ends, which lost 9 bases and 0 bases, there was a span of 18 bases.

This clonotype was seen more than once but under ten times. The rearrangement joins TRBV20-1 to TRBJ1-1; weak D call: TRBD1 (6 bases). The V end was cut by 4 bases, the J end by 2 bases, with 11 bases between. The germline V gene has CDR1 DFQATT and CDR2 SNEGSKA (reference sequence). This CDR3 region has 13 residues. Written as DNA, the CDR3 is TGCAGTGCTAATGGACAGACAAACACTGAAGCTTTCTTT. This codes for CSANGQTNTEAFF.

The chain is built from TRBV10-3 and TRBJ2-1; 7 bases are shared with TRBD2. The CDR3 consists of 15 residues. Germline values: CDR1 ENHRY, CDR2 SYGVKD. V dropped 6 bases and J dropped 0; count of bases not matched to a gene: 5. CDR3 residues: CAIRSSGSSYNEQFF. DNA for the CDR3: TGTGCCATCAGGTCTAGCGGCAGCTCCTACAATGAGCAGTTCTTC.

This clonotype was recorded at least ten times. The chain uses TRBV2 and TRBJ1-6; D possibly corresponds to TRBD1 (5 bases). This CDR3 has 13 residues. The germline CDR1 and CDR2 sequences are SNHLY and FYNNEI. V lost 2 bases and J lost 9, with 8 bases in between. The CDR3 is CASSERGTSPLHF. The CDR3 bases are TGTGCCAGCAGTGAAAGGGGTACTTCACCCCTCCACTTT. Together with reference TRBV2 and TRBJ1-6, the CDR3 gives the full variable domain: EPEVTQTPSHQVTQMGQEVILRCVPISNHLYFYWYRQILGQKVEFLVSFYNNEISEKSEIFDDQFSVERPDGSNFTLKIRSTKLEDSAMYFCASSERGTSPLHFGNGTRLTVT.

This clonotype was recorded many times. CDR3 coding DNA: TGTGCCACCAGCAGTTGGGGAGAATTCACTGAAGCTTTCTTT. This encodes CATSSWGEFTEAFF. V and J are TRBV15 and TRBJ1-1; D is unclear. CDR1 and CDR2 (germline): LNHNV, YYDKDF (reference sequence). V was trimmed by 3 bases and J by 4 bases, leaving 12 bases between them. CDR3 length: 14 residues.

The chain has TRBV14 and TRBJ1-2; 8 nucleotides align to TRBD1. Germline V CDR1 and CDR2: SGHDN, FVKESK. The CDR3 extends over 14 amino acids. V dropped 3 bases and J dropped 2; count of bases not matched to a gene: 2. The DNA of the CDR3 is TGTGCCAGCAGCCAGAGGGACAGGAACTATGGCTACACCTTC. It codes for CASSQRDRNYGYTF.

This chain connects TRBV18 to TRBJ1-1; D remains ambiguous. With 0 bases removed from V and 0 bases from J, the gap between germline ends came to 8 bases. CDR1 is KGHSH and CDR2 is LQKENI in the germline V gene. CDR3 length: 15 residues. Here the CDR3 DNA reads TGTGCCAGCTCACCACCGGTCCGGGTGAACACTGAAGCTTTCTTT. Its protein product is CASSPPVRVNTEAFF.

This clonotype has only a few counts. The chain couples TRBV5-4 to TRBJ2-2; 8 bases map to TRBD1. V shed 4 bases and J 3 bases; nucleotides not matched to a gene: 8. The CDR3 contains 16 residues. Germline loops: CDR1 SGHNT, CDR2 YYREEE (reference sequence). Here the CDR3 reads CASSHSGGAHTGELFF. DNA for the CDR3: TGTGCCAGCAGCCATTCAGGGGGCGCGCACACCGGGGAGCTGTTTTTT.